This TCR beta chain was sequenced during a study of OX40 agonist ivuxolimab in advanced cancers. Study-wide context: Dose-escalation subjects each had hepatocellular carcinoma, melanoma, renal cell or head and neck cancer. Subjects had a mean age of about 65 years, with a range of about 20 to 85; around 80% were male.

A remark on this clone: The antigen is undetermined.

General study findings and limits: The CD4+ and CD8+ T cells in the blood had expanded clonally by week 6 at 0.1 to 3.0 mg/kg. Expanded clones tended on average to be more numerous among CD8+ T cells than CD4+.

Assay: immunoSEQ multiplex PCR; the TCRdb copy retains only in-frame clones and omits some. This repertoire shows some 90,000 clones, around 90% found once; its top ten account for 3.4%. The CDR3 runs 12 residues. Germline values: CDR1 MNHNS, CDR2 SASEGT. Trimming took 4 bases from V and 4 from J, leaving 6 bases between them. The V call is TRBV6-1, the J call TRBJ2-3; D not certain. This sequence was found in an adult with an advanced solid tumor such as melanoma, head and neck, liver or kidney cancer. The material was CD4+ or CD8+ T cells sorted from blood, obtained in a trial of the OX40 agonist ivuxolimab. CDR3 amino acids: CASSGSPDTQYF. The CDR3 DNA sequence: TGTGCCAGCAGTGGGTCCCCAGATACGCAGTATTTT.